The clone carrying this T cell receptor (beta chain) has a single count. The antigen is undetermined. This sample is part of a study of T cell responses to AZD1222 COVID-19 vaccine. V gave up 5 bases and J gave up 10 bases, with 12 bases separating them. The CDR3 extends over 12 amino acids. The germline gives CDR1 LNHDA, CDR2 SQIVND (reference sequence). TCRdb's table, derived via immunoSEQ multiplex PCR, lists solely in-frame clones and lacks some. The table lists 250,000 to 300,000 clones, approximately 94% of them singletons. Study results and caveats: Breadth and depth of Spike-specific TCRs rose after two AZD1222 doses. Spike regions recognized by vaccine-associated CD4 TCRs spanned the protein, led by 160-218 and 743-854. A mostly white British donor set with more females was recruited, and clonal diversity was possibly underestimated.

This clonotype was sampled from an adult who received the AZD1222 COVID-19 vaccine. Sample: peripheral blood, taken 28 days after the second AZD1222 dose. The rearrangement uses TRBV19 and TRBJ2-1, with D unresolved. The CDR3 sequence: CASSERWTEQFF. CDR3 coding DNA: TGTGCCAGTAGTGAGAGGTGGACGGAGCAGTTCTTC.